These 29 T cell receptor beta chains share one sample of origin, sequenced in a study of blood T cells in healthy people across ages. Alongside a J-beta primer mix, a sample-barcoded 5' primer served in a second PCR lasting roughly 7 to 12 cycles. Each CDR3 protein is one row after TCRdb ran MiXCR on the 5' RACE reads. The data show 750,000 to 950,000 distinct CDR3 sequences, with 25% to 30% seen just once and roughly 10% held by the top ten. The same data also went into a second study, on T cells of mothers and their children.

Input material: blood. Receptor source: a woman aged 40-49 years in good health.

A word on this clonotype: Given a much more abundant clone one base away, this may be a read error. This chain uses TRBV6-5 with TRBJ2-4; 8 bases agree with TRBD1. The ends lost 5 bases at V and 13 bases at J; junction bases unmatched: 10. CDR3 length: 13 amino acids. Germline V gene data show CDR1 as MNHEY and CDR2 as SVGAGI. The CDR3 region is CASSPGTGWEQYF. The CDR3 DNA follows: TGTGCCAGCAGTCCTGGGACAGGTTGGGAGCAGTACTTC.

Turning to this clonotype: The junction shows a germline mismatch at one end, possibly a read error. The genes are TRBV15 and TRBJ2-7, with D perhaps TRBD2 (5 bases). The CDR3 length is 15 residues. Per the germline V gene, CDR1 is LNHNV and CDR2 is YYDKDF (reference sequence). The CDR3 loop is CASSAGVSLGYEQYF. CDR3 nucleotides: TGTGCCAGCAGCGCCGGGGTGAGCTTAGGCTACGAGCAGTACTTC.

The rearrangement joins TRBV5-1 to TRBJ1-6; D may be TRBD1 (6 bases). The germline gives CDR1 SGHRS, CDR2 YFSETQ. V dropped 0 bases and J dropped 8 bases, with 21 bases sitting between them. The CDR3 covers 18 residues. In DNA, the CDR3 is TGCGCCAGCAGCTTGGTGGGCCCCCGAACAGGGTCGGATTCACCCCTCCACTTT. Translated, it gives CASSLVGPRTGSDSPLHF.

The CDR3 here is CASSRTSGSRLAKNIQYF. The DNA for the CDR3 is TGTGCCAGCAGCCGGACTAGCGGATCCCGGCTAGCCAAAAACATTCAGTACTTC. The V and J genes are TRBV7-2 and TRBJ2-4; TRBD2 aligns across 10 bases. The CDR3 length is 18 residues. Germline V CDR1 and CDR2: SGHTA, FQGNSA. V was clipped by 5 bases and J by 0 bases; unmatched bases: 10.

This clonotype was counted a few times. This sequence may be a read error, since a much larger clone differs from it by one base. CDR3 DNA: TGTGCCGGCAGTAATGACAGGGGATTCAACGAGCAGTACTTC. This gives the protein CAGSNDRGFNEQYF. The chain recombines TRBV12-3 or TRBV12-4 with TRBJ2-1; 8 nucleotides line up with TRBD1. The closer fit of TRBJ2-7 to the DNA end suggests the J call may be wrong. The CDR3 covers 14 residues.

This clonotype was counted ten times or more. V usage is TRBV7-2 and J usage is TRBJ2-3, with D unclear. Germline lookup yields CDR1 SGHTA and CDR2 FQGNSA. V gave up 4 bases and J gave up 2 bases, with 7 bases separating them. The CDR3 contains 13 residues. In DNA form, the CDR3 reads TGTGCCAGCAGCTCCCGAATCACAGATACGCAGTATTTT. Residues: CASSSRITDTQYF. The full variable domain, rest sourced from reference TRBV7-2 and TRBJ2-3, is GAGVSQSPSNKVTEKGKDVELRCDPISGHTALYWYRQSLGQGLEFLIYFQGNSAPDKSGLPSDRFSAERTGGSVSTLTIQRTQQEDSAVYLCASSSRITDTQYFGPGTRLTVL.

This clonotype came up once. J is TRBJ1-1 and V is TRBV11-2, with D tentatively TRBD1 (5 bases). V was cut by 7 bases and J by 6 bases, with 24 bases left in between. CDR1 is SGHAT and CDR2 is FQNNGV in the germline V gene. The CDR3 totals 16 residues. The CDR3 reads CASKTFVGGYSAEAFF. Written as DNA, the CDR3 is TGTGCCAGCAAGACGTTTGTGGGGGGGTATTCCGCTGAAGCTTTCTTT.

This clonotype was recorded many times. V gene TRBV12-3 or TRBV12-4 combines with J gene TRBJ1-1, with 9 bases fitting TRBD1. The V gene end was trimmed by 7 bases and the J gene end by 0 bases; junction bases not matched to a gene: 6. The CDR3 spans 15 residues. DNA of the CDR3: TGTGCCAGCACAGAGGACAGGGGTATGAACACTGAAGCTTTCTTT. Protein product: CASTEDRGMNTEAFF.

The chain combines TRBV28 with TRBJ2-5, with a weak D call TRBD1 (6 bases). The V gene lost 5 bases and the J gene lost 5 bases, with 18 bases spanning the gap. Germline V gives CDR1 MDHEN, CDR2 SYDVKM. CDR3 size: 15 residues. Written as DNA, the CDR3 is TGTGCCAGCAGTAACCTATACAGGGTGCCTGAGACCCAGTACTTC. This codes for CASSNLYRVPETQYF.

On this clonotype itself: This sequence may be a read error, since a much larger clone differs from it by one base. This chain links TRBV7-9 with TRBJ2-6; the D gene is possibly TRBD1 (6 bases). Germline V gene sequence: CDR1 SEHNR, CDR2 FQNEAQ (reference sequence). The CDR3 is 16 residues long. CDR3 coding DNA: TGTGCCAGCACCTGGCAGGGGTGGTCTGGGGCCAACGTCCGGACTTTC. It codes for CASTWQGWSGANVRTF.

This clonotype has ten or more counts. V and J are TRBV14 and TRBJ2-1; maybe TRBD2 (5 bases). V dropped 4 bases and J dropped 7 bases, with 14 bases sitting between them. Per germline, CDR1 SGHDN and CDR2 FVKESK. The CDR3 length is 14 residues. The CDR3 loop reads CASSPGPRGNEQFF. Written as DNA, the CDR3 is TGTGCCAGCAGCCCGGGCCCCCGGGGTAATGAGCAGTTCTTC.

This clonotype was counted only a few times. J is TRBJ2-3 and V is TRBV6-1; 11 bases line up with TRBD2. Trimming cost V 6 bases and J 0 bases; bases outside gene matches: 8. Germline lookup yields CDR1 MNHNS and CDR2 SASEGT. The CDR3 spans 17 residues. The CDR3 nucleotides read TGTGCCAGCAGGTCCGGGACTAGCGGCACTAGCACAGATACGCAGTATTTT. The encoded protein is CASRSGTSGTSTDTQYF.

This clonotype has only a few counts. The genes are TRBV4-3 and TRBJ1-2, with D maybe TRBD1 (6 bases). The CDR3 runs to 16 residues. Germline CDR1 and CDR2: LGHNA and YSLEER. The V end was cut by 4 bases, the J end by 3 bases, with 18 bases between. CDR3 amino acids: CASSLEIHRADYGYTF. The CDR3, as DNA: TGCGCCAGCAGCCTCGAAATTCACAGGGCTGACTATGGCTACACCTTC.

J is TRBJ1-1 and V is TRBV20-1, with 7 bases aligning to TRBD1. Losses at the gene ends were 2 bases for V and 4 bases for J; bases not matched to a gene: 1. Germline V lookup: CDR1 DFQATT, CDR2 SNEGSKA (reference sequence). This CDR3 contains 12 residues. The chain's CDR3 is CSARHRGTEAFF. The CDR3 DNA reads TGCAGTGCTAGACACAGGGGCACTGAAGCTTTCTTT.

The J gene is TRBJ2-2, the V gene TRBV7-9; no clear D. This CDR3 has 14 amino acids. CDR1 is SEHNR, CDR2 FQNEAQ, per germline (reference sequence). The V and J ends lost 5 bases and 3 bases respectively, with 10 bases between them. The CDR3 DNA reads TGTGCCAGCAGCCCCGCACGATACACCGGGGAGCTGTTTTTT. It codes for CASSPARYTGELFF.

Concerning this clonotype itself: The germline gene is not matched at one end of the junction; a read error may be the cause. The J gene is TRBJ1-2, the V gene TRBV4-2, with no clear D. Germline values: CDR1 LGHNA, CDR2 YNFKEQ. The CDR3 spans 13 residues. The CDR3 sequence is CANSQTKAGGYTF. The DNA for the CDR3 is TGTGCCAACAGCCAAACTAAGGCAGGTGGCTACACCTTC.

This clonotype has more than one count but fewer than ten. The V gene is TRBV28, the J gene TRBJ2-7; TRBD1 might be the D (5 bases). Trimming cost V 7 bases and J 1 base, with 11 bases left between them. The germline V gene has CDR1 MDHEN and CDR2 SYDVKM. The CDR3 is 13 residues long. CDR3 sequence: CASIDSKSYEQYF. In DNA form, the CDR3 reads TGTGCCAGCATCGACAGTAAGTCCTACGAGCAGTACTTC.

This clonotype was detected many times. This chain connects TRBV28 to TRBJ1-6; D is unclear. Trimming took off 1 base at V and 2 bases at J, with 3 bases between the two ends. CDR1 is MDHEN, CDR2 SYDVKM, per germline. The CDR3 contains 14 residues. DNA of the CDR3: TGTGCCAGCAGTTTATCCACCTATAATTCACCCCTCCACTTT. It encodes CASSLSTYNSPLHF.

The rearrangement links TRBV6-6 to TRBJ2-7; 9 bases map to TRBD2. This CDR3 is 15 amino acids long. V lost 4 bases, J lost 3 bases, and 7 bases stayed unmatched. Germline assignment: CDR1 MNHNY and CDR2 SVGAGI (reference sequence). The CDR3 sequence: CASSSSGLASYEQYF. The CDR3 DNA sequence: TGTGCCAGCAGTTCCTCGGGACTAGCAAGCTACGAGCAGTACTTC.

The rearrangement joins TRBV12-5 to TRBJ2-1; weak D call: TRBD2 (5 bases). The germline gives CDR1 LGHNT, CDR2 FRNRAP. Trimming left V 0 bases short and J 0 bases short, with 9 bases between. The CDR3 runs 16 residues. CDR3 in amino acids: CASGLVSGSSYNEQFF. DNA of the CDR3: TGTGCTAGTGGTTTGGTATCGGGGAGCTCCTACAATGAGCAGTTCTTC.

This rearrangement joins TRBV6-6 to TRBJ2-7; 7 nucleotides match TRBD2. CDR1 MNHNY and CDR2 SVGAGI come from the germline V gene (reference sequence). The trim removed 7 bases at V and 2 bases at J, leaving 11 bases unmatched. This CDR3 region has 15 residues. In nucleotides, the CDR3 is TGTGCCAGCAATCCTCCATCGGGGGGAACCTACGAGCAGTACTTC. Amino acid sequence: CASNPPSGGTYEQYF.

J is TRBJ1-3 and V is TRBV5-6; D unclear. Between the trimmed V and J ends, which lost 3 bases and 2 bases, there was a span of 12 bases. Germline CDR1 SGHDT, CDR2 YYEEEE. The CDR3 contains 15 residues. The CDR3 region is CASSSRREPGNTIYF. CDR3 DNA sequence: TGTGCCAGCAGCTCGCGGAGGGAACCTGGAAACACCATATATTTT.

The sample holds a few counts of this clonotype. The chain combines TRBV29-1 with TRBJ1-2; the D is unclear. V was trimmed by 4 bases and J by 2 bases, leaving 8 bases between them. The CDR3 runs 12 residues. CDR1 SQVTM and CDR2 ANQGSEA come from the germline V gene. CDR3 nucleotides: TGCAGCGTTGGGCCTGAGAACTATGGCTACACCTTC. Translation: CSVGPENYGYTF. Full variable domain (remainder filled in from reference TRBV29-1 and TRBJ1-2): SAVISQKPSRDICQRGTSLTIQCQVDSQVTMMFWYRQQPGQSLTLIATANQGSEATYESGFVIDKFPISRPNLTFSTLTVSNMSPEDSSIYLCSVGPENYGYTFGSGTRLTVV.

This clonotype appeared a few times. The rearrangement links TRBV29-1 to TRBJ1-1; D is perhaps TRBD1 (6 bases). CDR3 length: 12 residues. With 7 bases removed from V and 1 base from J, the gap between germline ends came to 10 bases. Germline V gene data show CDR1 as SQVTM and CDR2 as ANQGSEA. The CDR3 spells CSALGQNTEAFF. Written as DNA, the CDR3 is TGCAGCGCCCTGGGACAGAACACTGAAGCTTTCTTT.

As to this clonotype: A junction boundary mismatches the germline segment, possibly from a read error. The chain joins TRBV12-3 or TRBV12-4 to TRBJ2-3; D possibly matches TRBD1 or TRBD2 (6 bases each). CDR3 size: 13 residues. The CDR3 loop is CATRFGGTDTEYF. Written as DNA, the CDR3 is TGTGCCACCAGGTTCGGGGGCACAGATACGGAGTATTTT.

V and J are TRBV16 and TRBJ1-1; no definite D call. Germline values: CDR1 KGHSY, CDR2 FQNENV. Trimming pared 1 base from V and 1 base from J, leaving 10 bases between. The CDR3 spans 15 residues. In DNA form, the CDR3 reads TGTGCCAGCAGCCAATTAACCCGGTGGAACACTGAAGCTTTCTTT. This codes for CASSQLTRWNTEAFF.

This clonotype was detected only a few times. The chain combines TRBV7-9 with TRBJ1-3; no clear D gene. V shed 2 bases and J shed 2 bases, with 7 bases lying between them. Germline V gene sequence: CDR1 SEHNR, CDR2 FQNEAQ (reference sequence). The CDR3 covers 14 residues. DNA of the CDR3: TGTGCCAGCAGCTTATCGTACGCTGGAAACACCATATATTTT. It translates to CASSLSYAGNTIYF.

Notes on this clonotype: A much larger clone is a single base away; this may be a read error. The V call is TRBV15, the J call TRBJ2-2; 10 bases fit TRBD2. The CDR3 totals 15 residues. Germline CDR1 and CDR2: LNHNV and YYDKDF (reference sequence). Here the CDR3 DNA reads TGTGCCACCAGCATAGCGGGGGGCGATTCCGGGGAGCTGTTGTTT. Amino acids: CATSIAGGDSGELLF.

The chain is built from TRBV28 and TRBJ1-2, with D possibly being TRBD1 (5 bases). Looked up from germline, CDR1 is MDHEN and CDR2 is SYDVKM. Trimming took 6 bases from V and 4 from J, leaving 12 bases between them. The CDR3 length is 13 residues. The CDR3 reads CASRAQGSYGYTF. The CDR3 coding sequence is TGTGCCAGCAGGGCTCAGGGCTCCTATGGCTACACCTTC.